A selection of T cell receptor beta chains follows, all from one sample in a study of siplizumab effects on memory and regulatory T cells. Libraries were prepared by immunoSEQ multiplex PCR; TCRdb keeps only in-frame clonotypes and omits some of them. The sample contains tens of thousands of clones, roughly 96% of which appear only once. Source material: naive CD8+ T cells sorted from blood. These receptors were obtained from a human donor in good health. Each CDR3 is given with its conserved first and last residue. The D gene is left open where the match is weak. The size of a clone is reported for some rows only, either as once, few or many, or as a class for expanded clones.

NA	11	TRBV28	TRBJ1-1	NA	CASTDRSEAFF	TGTGCCAGCACCGATCGGTCTGAAGCTTTCTTT
TRBD1	14	TRBV5-6	TRBJ2-7	NA	CASEAGTGFYEQYF	TGTGCCAGCGAAGCCGGGACAGGGTTCTACGAGCAGTACTTC
NA	17	TRBV5-6	TRBJ1-5	NA	CASSLGGSQIFNQPQHF	TGTGCCAGCAGCTTGGGGGGCAGCCAAATATTCAATCAGCCCCAGCATTTT
NA	14	TRBV19	TRBJ2-7	NA	CASSTGAGFYEQYF	TGTGCCAGTAGTACCGGGGCAGGGTTCTACGAGCAGTACTTC
TRBD1	13	TRBV19	TRBJ1-1	NA	CASRKTGADEAFF	TGTGCCAGTAGGAAGACAGGGGCGGATGAAGCTTTCTTT
NA	13	TRBV19	TRBJ2-7	NA	CASSWQEGEEQYF	TGTGCCAGTAGTTGGCAGGAGGGTGAGGAGCAGTACTTC
NA	13	TRBV15	TRBJ2-5	NA	CASQGRNQETQYF	TGTGCCTCCCAAGGACGGAACCAAGAGACCCAGTACTTC
NA	15	TRBV9	TRBJ1-1	once	CASSYSGQGNTEAFF	TGTGCCAGCAGCTATAGTGGGCAGGGGAACACTGAAGCTTTCTTT
TRBD1	15	TRBV5-1	TRBJ2-7	NA	CASSWTTGGTHEQYF	TGCGCCAGCAGCTGGACTACAGGGGGCACCCACGAGCAGTACTTC
NA	12	TRBV27	TRBJ2-2	NA	CASSFPGGELFF	TGTGCCAGCAGTTTCCCCGGCGGGGAGCTGTTTTTT
TRBD2	15	TRBV9	TRBJ2-1	NA	CASSVALAGVNEQFF	TGTGCCAGCAGCGTAGCACTAGCGGGGGTCAATGAGCAGTTCTTC
NA	15	TRBV29-1	TRBJ1-1	NA	CSVGGGQSGNTEAFF	TGCAGCGTTGGGGGTGGTCAGTCGGGCAACACTGAAGCTTTCTTT
NA	15	TRBV5-5	TRBJ2-7	NA	CASSSVGGHSYEQYF	TGTGCCAGCAGCAGCGTTGGGGGTCACTCCTACGAGCAGTACTTC
NA	16	TRBV2	TRBJ1-1	once	CASSESSVGLNTEAFF	TGTGCCAGCAGTGAATCTTCAGTGGGATTGAACACTGAAGCTTTCTTT
NA	13	TRBV28	TRBJ2-7	once	CASSWDRDNEQYF	TGTGCCAGCAGTTGGGACCGGGACAACGAGCAGTACTTC
TRBD1	16	TRBV5-1	TRBJ2-7	NA	CASSPEGGQGAHEQYF	TGCGCCAGCAGCCCCGAGGGGGGACAGGGGGCTCACGAGCAGTACTTC